Shown below are 11 T cell receptor beta chains from a single sample sequenced in a study of blood T cell repertoires in COVID-19. Clones were read by immunoSEQ multiplex PCR, and TCRdb kept only the in-frame ones, dropping some. The sample holds about 360,000 clones; 75% to 90% are singletons and the top ten take about 7%. The specimen was peripheral blood. These receptors came from a woman aged 55-69 years with COVID-19, enrolled during active disease.

The rearrangement uses TRBV4-1 and TRBJ1-4; 8 bases fit TRBD1. Trimming cost V 8 bases and J 4 bases; bases outside gene matches: 9. Germline V gene lookup returns CDR1 MGHRA and CDR2 YSYEKL. CDR3 length equals 15 residues. The CDR3 bases are TGCGCCAGCGCACGGCCGGACAGGGATAATGAAAAACTGTTTTTT. Translating it yields CASARPDRDNEKLFF.

This chain connects TRBV30 to TRBJ1-5; 8 bases line up with TRBD1. The CDR3 spans 15 residues. The germline V gene encodes CDR1 GTSNPN and CDR2 SVGIG (reference sequence). V lost 3 bases to trimming and J lost 7 bases; unmatched junction nucleotides: 11. The CDR3 bases are TGTGCCTGGAGCCCTAGGGACAGGAATTTACAGCCCCAGCATTTT. Its translation: CAWSPRDRNLQPQHF.

The V and J genes are TRBV5-4 and TRBJ1-2; 8 positions agree with TRBD1. Germline V gene lookup returns CDR1 SGHNT and CDR2 YYREEE (reference sequence). The trim removed 3 bases at V and 4 bases at J, leaving 20 bases unmatched. CDR3 length equals 19 residues. The CDR3 DNA is TGTGCCAGCAGCTCAAATCAGGGGGCGCTATCTCCTCGGGTCTATGGCTACACCTTC. This sequence encodes CASSSNQGALSPRVYGYTF.

V usage is TRBV12-3 or TRBV12-4 and J usage is TRBJ1-6; D remains unclear. The CDR3 length is 12 residues. V was trimmed by 3 bases and J by 8 bases, leaving 5 bases between them. CDR3 coding DNA: TGTGCCAGCAGTTTCCCGGATTCACCCCTCCACTTT. Amino acid sequence: CASSFPDSPLHF.

This clone was found once. The gene calls are TRBV5-1 and TRBJ2-3; the match to TRBD2 covers 10 bases. The germline V gene has CDR1 SGHRS and CDR2 YFSETQ. This CDR3 comprises 16 residues. The ends lost 1 base at V and 2 bases at J; junction bases unmatched: 4. The chain's CDR3 is CASSLPGLATTDTQYF. Here the CDR3 DNA reads TGCGCCAGCAGCTTGCCGGGACTAGCGACCACAGATACGCAGTATTTT.

This chain uses TRBV7-6 with TRBJ1-4; D is possibly TRBD1 (5 bases). V lost 0 bases, J lost 8 bases, and 7 bases lay in between. This CDR3 region has 13 residues. CDR1 and CDR2 from the germline V gene are SGHVS and FNYEAQ. CDR3 sequence reads: CASSLAQGEKLFF. Written as DNA, the CDR3 is TGTGCCAGCAGCTTAGCGCAGGGCGAAAAACTGTTTTTT.

The chain has TRBV6-2 or TRBV6-3 and TRBJ2-2; 7 bases fit TRBD2. Germline-derived CDR1 and CDR2 are MNHEY and SVGEGT. The CDR3 runs 18 residues. V lost 5 bases and J lost 0; bases outside the gene matches: 12. The CDR3, as DNA: TGTGCCAGCAGTAGCGGGGAGGAGATCGTTTCGAACACCGGGGAGCTGTTTTTT. Its translation is CASSSGEEIVSNTGELFF.

CDR3 region: CASGQGLSHVANEKLFF. The DNA of the CDR3 is TGTGCCAGCGGCCAGGGACTTTCTCACGTCGCTAATGAAAAACTGTTTTTT. The V and J genes are TRBV5-5 and TRBJ1-4, with D perhaps matching TRBD1 (5 bases). Deletions cut 7 bases from V and 3 bases from J, with 22 bases between. There are 17 residues in the CDR3. CDR1 is SGHKS and CDR2 is YYEKEE in the germline V gene (reference sequence).

The gene calls are TRBV19 and TRBJ1-2, with unresolved D. Germline-derived CDR1 and CDR2 are LNHDA and SQIVND (reference sequence). The CDR3 spans 15 residues. Deletions cut 3 bases from V and 4 bases from J, with 15 bases between. The CDR3 here is CASSIEEGRSYGYTF. DNA for the CDR3: TGTGCCAGTAGTATCGAGGAGGGCAGATCCTATGGCTACACCTTC.

The chain combines TRBV30 with TRBJ2-1; D unclear. Germline V gene sequence: CDR1 GTSNPN, CDR2 SVGIG (reference sequence). The germline V and J ends were trimmed by 5 bases and 3 bases, with 11 bases remaining between them. This CDR3 is 13 amino acids long. In DNA form, the CDR3 reads TGTGCCTGGGCGAGGCAGATCTACAATGAGCAGTTCTTC. Translating it yields CAWARQIYNEQFF.

The rearrangement joins TRBV11-3 to TRBJ1-4, with 7 bases that match TRBD1. Germline V gene data show CDR1 as SGHNT and CDR2 as YENEEA. The CDR3 spans 16 residues. The V gene end was trimmed by 5 bases and the J gene end by 0 bases; junction bases not matched to a gene: 6. This chain's CDR3 is CASSIRQGTTNEKLFF. The CDR3 DNA sequence: TGTGCCAGCAGCATCCGACAGGGAACAACTAATGAAAAACTGTTTTTT.